This T cell receptor (beta chain) was identified in a study of early T cells in non-severe SARS-CoV-2 infection. The protocol attached unique molecular identifiers to individual cDNA molecules. TCRdb fed the 5' RACE reads into MiXCR, producing one record per CDR3 protein. Of roughly 23,000 distinct CDR3 sequences listed, 3% to 4% are singletons. General study points: A preference for anti-spike CD8 responses marked VDJdb matching, which missed private and CD4 specificities.

Trimming cost V 5 bases and J 4 bases; bases outside gene matches: 8. The CDR3 sequence is 15 residues long. Germline V gene lookup returns CDR1 SGHTA and CDR2 FQGNSA. This clonotype was seen ten or more times. Its antigen is still unknown. The source material was whole blood. V gene TRBV7-2 combines with J gene TRBJ1-2; 9 bases line up with TRBD1. The source of this sequence is an adult who was a healthcare worker with PCR-confirmed SARS-CoV-2 infection or an uninfected control (not recorded which). The CDR3 sequence: CASSTGTGTAYGYTF. CDR3 DNA sequence: TGTGCCAGCAGCACTGGGACAGGGACGGCCTATGGCTACACCTTC.